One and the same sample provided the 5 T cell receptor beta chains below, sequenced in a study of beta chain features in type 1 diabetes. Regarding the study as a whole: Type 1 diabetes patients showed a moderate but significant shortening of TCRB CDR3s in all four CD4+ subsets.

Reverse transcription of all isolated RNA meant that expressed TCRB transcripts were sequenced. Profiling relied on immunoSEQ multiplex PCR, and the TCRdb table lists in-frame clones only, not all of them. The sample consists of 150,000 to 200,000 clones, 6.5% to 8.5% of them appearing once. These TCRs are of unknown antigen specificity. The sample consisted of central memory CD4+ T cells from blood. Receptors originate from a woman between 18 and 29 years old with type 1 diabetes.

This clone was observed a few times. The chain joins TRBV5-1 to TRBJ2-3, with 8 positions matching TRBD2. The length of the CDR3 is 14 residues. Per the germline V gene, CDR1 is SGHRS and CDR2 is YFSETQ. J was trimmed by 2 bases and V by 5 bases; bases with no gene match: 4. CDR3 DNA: TGCGCCAGCAGAGCGGGAGCATCCACAGATACGCAGTATTTT. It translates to CASRAGASTDTQYF. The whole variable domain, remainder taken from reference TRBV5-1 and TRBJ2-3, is KAGVTQTPRYLIKTRGQQVTLSCSPISGHRSVSWYQQTPGQGLQFLFEYFSETQRNKGNFPGRFSGRQFSNSRSEMNVSTLELGDSALYLCASRAGASTDTQYFGPGTRLTVL.

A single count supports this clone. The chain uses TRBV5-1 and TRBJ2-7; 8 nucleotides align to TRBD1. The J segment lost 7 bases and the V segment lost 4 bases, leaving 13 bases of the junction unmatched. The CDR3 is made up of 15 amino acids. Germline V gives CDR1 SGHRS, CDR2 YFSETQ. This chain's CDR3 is CASSARTGNAGEQYF. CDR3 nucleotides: TGCGCCAGCAGCGCAAGGACAGGGAATGCGGGGGAGCAGTACTTC. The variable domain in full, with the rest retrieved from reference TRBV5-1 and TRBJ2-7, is KAGVTQTPRYLIKTRGQQVTLSCSPISGHRSVSWYQQTPGQGLQFLFEYFSETQRNKGNFPGRFSGRQFSNSRSEMNVSTLELGDSALYLCASSARTGNAGEQYFGPGTRLTVT.

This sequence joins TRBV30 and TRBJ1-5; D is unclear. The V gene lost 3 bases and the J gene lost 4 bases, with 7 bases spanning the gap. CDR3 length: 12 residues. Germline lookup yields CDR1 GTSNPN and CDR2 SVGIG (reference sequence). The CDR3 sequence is CAWSAGNQPQHF. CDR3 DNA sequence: TGTGCCTGGAGCGCGGGGAATCAGCCCCAGCATTTT.

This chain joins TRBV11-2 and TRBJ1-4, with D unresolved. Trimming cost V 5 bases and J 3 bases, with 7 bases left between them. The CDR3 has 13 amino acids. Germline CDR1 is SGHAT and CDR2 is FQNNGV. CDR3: CASSPLPNEKLFF. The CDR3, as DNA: TGTGCCAGCAGCCCACTGCCTAATGAAAAACTGTTTTTT.

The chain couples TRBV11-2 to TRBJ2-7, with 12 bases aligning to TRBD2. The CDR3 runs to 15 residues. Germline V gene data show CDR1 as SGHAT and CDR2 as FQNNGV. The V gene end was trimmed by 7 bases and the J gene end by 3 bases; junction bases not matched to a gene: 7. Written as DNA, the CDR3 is TGTGCCAGCACAATCCGGACTAGCGGGGACTACGAGCAGTACTTC. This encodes CASTIRTSGDYEQYF.